This is a list of T cell receptor beta chains from one sample in a study of shared clonotypes between healthy human individuals. Some clones are missing from TCRdb's copy, which holds only in-frame ones; the method was immunoSEQ multiplex PCR. The sample includes more than 2 million clones, nearly 97% of them seen just once. Sequencing used naive CD4+ T cells sorted from blood. These receptor sequences come from a man aged 18 to 35 in good health. CDR3s include the opening cysteine and the closing phenylalanine or tryptophan. D genes are given only for firm matches. Expanded clones get a size class; other rows say once, few or many, or leave the size out.

j_call clone_size d_call v_call cdr3_aa cdr3_nt
TRBJ2-1 . TRBD2 TRBV5-1 CASSLASGGSSYNEQFF TGCGCCAGCAGCTTGGCCTCGGGAGGTAGCTCCTACAATGAGCAGTTCTTC
TRBJ2-7 . . TRBV11-3 CASSDYRGEQYF TGTGCCAGCAGCGATTACCGGGGCGAGCAGTACTTC
TRBJ1-5 . . TRBV21-1 CASSKGGDRGKLSNQPQHF TGTGCCAGCAGCAAAGGAGGAGACAGGGGCAAACTTAGCAATCAGCCCCAGCATTTT
TRBJ1-1 . . TRBV7-2 CASSLDRNTEAFF TGTGCCAGCAGTCTAGACAGGAACACTGAAGCTTTCTTT
TRBJ2-1 . TRBD1 TRBV28 CASSAVPGQGISYNEQFF TGTGCCAGCAGTGCCGTCCCGGGACAGGGTATATCCTACAATGAGCAGTTCTTC
TRBJ1-1 . . TRBV5-1 CASSQVTAGEAFF TGCGCCAGCAGCCAAGTCACAGCGGGTGAAGCTTTCTTT
TRBJ1-1 . . TRBV11-2 CASSFGQGSTEAFF TGTGCCAGCAGCTTTGGGCAAGGGAGCACTGAAGCTTTCTTT
TRBJ2-2 . . TRBV5-1 CASSLEGTRNTGELFF TGCGCCAGCAGCTTGGAAGGGACAAGGAACACCGGGGAGCTGTTTTTT
TRBJ2-3 . TRBD2 TRBV2 CASSAWGSGGVDTQYF TGTGCCAGCAGCGCCTGGGGTAGCGGGGGGGTAGATACGCAGTATTTT
TRBJ2-7 . . TRBV5-1 CASSHDRTYEQYF TGCGCCAGCAGCCACGACAGGACCTACGAGCAGTACTTC
TRBJ2-1 . . TRBV6-5 CASSLGTQYNEQFF TGTGCCAGCAGCCTGGGGACCCAGTACAATGAGCAGTTCTTC
TRBJ1-5 . . TRBV6-5 CASRPTGMGQPQHF TGTGCCAGCAGGCCTACAGGGATGGGGCAGCCCCAGCATTTT
TRBJ1-3 . . TRBV5-1 CASSLVPAGNTIYF TGCGCCAGCAGCTTGGTACCAGCTGGAAACACCATATATTTT
TRBJ1-3 . . TRBV19 CASKSGQGNTIYF TGTGCCAGTAAGAGTGGACAGGGAAACACCATATATTTT
TRBJ1-5 . TRBD1 TRBV27 CASSPRTGRVVSNQPQHF TGTGCCAGCAGTCCTCGGACAGGGAGGGTCGTGAGCAATCAGCCCCAGCATTTT
TRBJ1-1 . TRBD1 TRBV18 CASSPQQGAGTEAFF TGTGCCAGCTCACCACAACAGGGGGCTGGCACTGAAGCTTTCTTT
TRBJ1-3 . . TRBV19 CASSIGAEFGNTIYF TGTGCCAGTAGTATTGGTGCGGAGTTTGGAAACACCATATATTTT
TRBJ1-5 few . TRBV30 CAWSREAQPQHF TGTGCCTGGAGTAGGGAAGCTCAGCCCCAGCATTTT
TRBJ1-1 . . TRBV19 CASSSRLRTEAFF TGTGCCAGTAGTTCAAGACTCCGCACTGAAGCTTTCTTT
TRBJ1-1 . . TRBV18 CASSSQRNTEAFF TGTGCCAGCTCATCACAGAGGAACACTGAAGCTTTCTTT
TRBJ2-7 once TRBD1 TRBV27 CASSQRTGNSEQYF TGTGCCAGCAGTCAACGGACAGGGAACAGTGAGCAGTACTTC
TRBJ2-5 . . TRBV5-6 CASTYGETQYF TGTGCCAGCACCTATGGCGAGACCCAGTACTTC
TRBJ2-3 few TRBD2 TRBV2 CASSEGLAGTDTQYF TGTGCCAGCAGTGAGGGACTAGCGGGCACAGATACGCAGTATTTT
TRBJ1-5 . . TRBV30 CAWSVGGNQPQHF TGTGCCTGGAGTGTAGGCGGGAATCAGCCCCAGCATTTT
TRBJ2-3 . . TRBV27 CASSLWQGTDTQYF TGTGCCAGCAGTTTATGGCAGGGGACAGATACGCAGTATTTT
TRBJ1-1 . TRBD1 TRBV7-2 CASSSGQLGTEAFF TGTGCCAGCAGTTCGGGACAGCTTGGGACTGAAGCTTTCTTT
TRBJ2-2 . . TRBV12-5 CASGLVLGQLTGELFF TGTGCTAGTGGTTTGGTACTAGGCCAGCTTACCGGGGAGCTGTTTTTT
TRBJ2-7 . . TRBV14 CASSQESYNSYEQYF TGTGCCAGCAGCCAAGAGTCCTACAATTCCTACGAGCAGTACTTC
TRBJ1-5 . . TRBV6-1 CASSEGRFVQPQHF TGTGCCAGCAGTGAAGGACGCTTCGTTCAGCCCCAGCATTTT
TRBJ2-5 . . TRBV6-6 CASSYSASPQETQYF TGTGCCAGCAGTTACTCTGCAAGCCCACAGGAGACCCAGTACTTC
TRBJ2-7 . TRBD1 TRBV28 CASSPTGSLSYEQYF TGTGCCAGCAGCCCGACAGGGTCCCTCTCCTACGAGCAGTACTTC